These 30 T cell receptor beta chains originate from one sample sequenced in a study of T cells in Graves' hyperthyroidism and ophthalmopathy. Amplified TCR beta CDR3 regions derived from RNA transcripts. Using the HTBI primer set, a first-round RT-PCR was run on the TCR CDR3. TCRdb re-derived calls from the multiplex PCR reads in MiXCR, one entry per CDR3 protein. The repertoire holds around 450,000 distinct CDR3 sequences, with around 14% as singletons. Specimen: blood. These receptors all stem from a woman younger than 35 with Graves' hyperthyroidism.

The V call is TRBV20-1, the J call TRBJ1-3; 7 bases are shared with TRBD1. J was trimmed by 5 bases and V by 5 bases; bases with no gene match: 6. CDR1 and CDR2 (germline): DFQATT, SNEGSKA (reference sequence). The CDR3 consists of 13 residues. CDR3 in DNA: TGCAGTGCTCACAGGGGAGGAAGAAACACCATATATTTT. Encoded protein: CSAHRGGRNTIYF.

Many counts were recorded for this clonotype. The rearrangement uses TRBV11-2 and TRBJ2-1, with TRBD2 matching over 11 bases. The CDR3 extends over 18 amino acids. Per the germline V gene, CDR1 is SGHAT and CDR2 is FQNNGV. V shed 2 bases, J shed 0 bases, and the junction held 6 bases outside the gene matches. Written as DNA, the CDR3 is TGTGCCAGCAGCTTACGCCTAGCGGGGGGAGCCTCCTACAATGAGCAGTTCTTC. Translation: CASSLRLAGGASYNEQFF.

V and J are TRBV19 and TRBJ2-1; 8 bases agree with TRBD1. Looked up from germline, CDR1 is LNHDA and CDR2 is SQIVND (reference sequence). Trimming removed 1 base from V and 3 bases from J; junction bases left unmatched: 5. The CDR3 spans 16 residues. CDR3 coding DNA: TGTGCCAGTAGTATAGTCCGGACAGGGAGCTACAATGAGCAGTTCTTC. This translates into CASSIVRTGSYNEQFF.

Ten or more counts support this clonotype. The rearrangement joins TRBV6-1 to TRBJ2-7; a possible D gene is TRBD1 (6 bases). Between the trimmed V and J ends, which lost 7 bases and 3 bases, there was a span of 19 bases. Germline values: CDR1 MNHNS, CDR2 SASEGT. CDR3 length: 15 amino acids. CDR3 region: CASTPQQGGHYEQYF. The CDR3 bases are TGTGCCAGCACCCCACAACAGGGTGGTCACTACGAGCAGTACTTC.

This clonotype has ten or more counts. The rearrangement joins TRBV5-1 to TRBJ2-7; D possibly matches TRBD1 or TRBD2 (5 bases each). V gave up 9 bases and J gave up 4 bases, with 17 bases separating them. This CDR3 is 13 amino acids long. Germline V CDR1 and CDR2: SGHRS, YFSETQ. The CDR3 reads CATTRDLGYEQYF. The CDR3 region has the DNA TGCGCCACCACGAGGGACCTCGGGTACGAGCAGTACTTC.

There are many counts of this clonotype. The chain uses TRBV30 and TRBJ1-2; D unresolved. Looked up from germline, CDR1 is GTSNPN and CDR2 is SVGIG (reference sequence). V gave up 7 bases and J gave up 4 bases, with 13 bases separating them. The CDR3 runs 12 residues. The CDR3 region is CASMEQFYGYTF. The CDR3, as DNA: TGTGCCTCCATGGAACAGTTCTATGGCTACACCTTC.

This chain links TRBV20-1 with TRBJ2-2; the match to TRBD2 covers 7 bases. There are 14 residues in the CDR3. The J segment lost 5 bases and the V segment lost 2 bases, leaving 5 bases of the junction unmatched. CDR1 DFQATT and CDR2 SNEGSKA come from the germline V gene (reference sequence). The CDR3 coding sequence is TGCAGTGCTAGACGGCGGGAGTCGACCGGGGAGCTGTTTTTT. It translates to CSARRRESTGELFF.

The CDR3 spells CASSTGQGAGAFF. As DNA, the CDR3 is TGCGCCAGCAGCACGGGACAGGGGGCAGGGGCTTTCTTT. This rearrangement joins TRBV5-1 to TRBJ1-1; 12 bases are shared with TRBD1. CDR1 and CDR2 (germline): SGHRS, YFSETQ. The CDR3 is made up of 13 amino acids. Losses at the gene ends were 4 bases for V and 11 bases for J; bases not matched to a gene: 6.

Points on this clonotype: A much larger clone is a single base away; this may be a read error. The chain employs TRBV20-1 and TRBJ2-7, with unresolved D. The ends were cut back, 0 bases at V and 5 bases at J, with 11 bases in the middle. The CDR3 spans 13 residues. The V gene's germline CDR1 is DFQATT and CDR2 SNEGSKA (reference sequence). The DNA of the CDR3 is TGCAGTGCTAGAGAAAGATCCGATGACGAGCAGTACTTC. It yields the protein CSARERSDDEQYF.

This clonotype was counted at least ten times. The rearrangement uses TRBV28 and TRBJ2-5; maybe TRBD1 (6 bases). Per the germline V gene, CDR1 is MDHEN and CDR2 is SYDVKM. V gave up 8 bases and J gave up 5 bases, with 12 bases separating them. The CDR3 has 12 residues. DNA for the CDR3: TGTGCCAGCTGGGGGCAGGGGGAGACCCAGTACTTC. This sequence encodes CASWGQGETQYF.

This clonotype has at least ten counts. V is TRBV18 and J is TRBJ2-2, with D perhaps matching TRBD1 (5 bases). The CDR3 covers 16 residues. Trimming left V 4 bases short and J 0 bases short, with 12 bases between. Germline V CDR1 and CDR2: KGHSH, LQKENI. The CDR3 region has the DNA TGTGCCAGCTCACAACAGGAATTCGCGAACACCGGGGAGCTGTTTTTT. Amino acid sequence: CASSQQEFANTGELFF.

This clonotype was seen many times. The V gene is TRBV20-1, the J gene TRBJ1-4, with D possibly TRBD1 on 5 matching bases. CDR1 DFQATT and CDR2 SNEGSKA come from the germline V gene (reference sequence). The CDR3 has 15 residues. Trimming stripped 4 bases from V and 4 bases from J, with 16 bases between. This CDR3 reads CSANPSGTGNEKLFF. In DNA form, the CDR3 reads TGCAGTGCTAACCCTTCCGGGACCGGTAATGAAAAACTGTTTTTT.

CDR3 protein: CATSKTRDTFYEQYF. For the CDR3, the DNA is TGTGCCACCAGCAAAACCCGGGACACCTTTTACGAGCAGTACTTC. This chain joins TRBV15 and TRBJ2-7; D is possibly TRBD1 (6 bases). CDR3 length equals 15 residues. Deletions cut 4 bases from V and 4 bases from J, with 17 bases between. Germline assignment: CDR1 LNHNV and CDR2 YYDKDF (reference sequence).

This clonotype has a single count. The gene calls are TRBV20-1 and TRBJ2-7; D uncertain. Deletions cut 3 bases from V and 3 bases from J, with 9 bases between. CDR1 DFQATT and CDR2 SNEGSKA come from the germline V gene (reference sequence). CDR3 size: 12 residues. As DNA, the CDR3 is TGCAGTGCTAGCTACAGCCGCTACGAGCAGTACTTC. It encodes CSASYSRYEQYF.

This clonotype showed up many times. The CDR3 loop reads CASRPGDAYNEQFF. For the CDR3, the DNA is TGCGCCAGCAGGCCAGGGGATGCCTACAATGAGCAGTTCTTC. The chain uses TRBV5-1 and TRBJ2-1, with a weak D call TRBD1 (6 bases). V was trimmed by 5 bases and J by 2 bases, leaving 11 bases between them. Germline CDR1 and CDR2: SGHRS and YFSETQ. The CDR3 sequence is 14 residues long. The full variable domain, with the rest looked up from reference TRBV5-1 and TRBJ2-1, is KAGVTQTPRYLIKTRGQQVTLSCSPISGHRSVSWYQQTPGQGLQFLFEYFSETQRNKGNFPGRFSGRQFSNSRSEMNVSTLELGDSALYLCASRPGDAYNEQFFGPGTRLTVL.

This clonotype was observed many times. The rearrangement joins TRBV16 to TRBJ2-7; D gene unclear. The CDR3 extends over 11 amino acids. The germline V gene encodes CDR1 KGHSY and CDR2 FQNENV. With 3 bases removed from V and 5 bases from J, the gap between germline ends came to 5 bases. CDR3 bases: TGTGCCAGCAGCCATGGGGACGAGCAGTACTTC. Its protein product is CASSHGDEQYF.

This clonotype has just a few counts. In DNA form, the CDR3 reads TGTGCCAGCAGGCCCGGGACAGGGAAAGACGAGCAGTACTTC. Translation gives CASRPGTGKDEQYF. The genes are TRBV6-2 or TRBV6-3 and TRBJ2-7; TRBD1 matches at 9 bases. With V trimmed by 6 bases and J by 5 bases, 8 bases remained unmatched. The CDR3 runs 14 residues. Germline-derived CDR1 and CDR2 are MNHEY and SVGEGT.

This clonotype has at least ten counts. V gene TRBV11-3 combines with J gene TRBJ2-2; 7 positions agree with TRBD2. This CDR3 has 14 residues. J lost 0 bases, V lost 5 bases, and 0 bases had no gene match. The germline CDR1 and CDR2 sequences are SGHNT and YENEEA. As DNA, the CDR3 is TGTGCCAGCAGCGGGGGGGCGAACACCGGGGAGCTGTTTTTT. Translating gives CASSGGANTGELFF. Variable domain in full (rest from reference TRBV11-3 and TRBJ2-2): EAGVVQSPRYKIIEKKQPVAFWCNPISGHNTLYWYLQNLGQGPELLIRYENEEAVDDSQLPKDRFSAERLKGVDSTLKIQPAELGDSAVYLCASSGGANTGELFFGEGSRLTVL.

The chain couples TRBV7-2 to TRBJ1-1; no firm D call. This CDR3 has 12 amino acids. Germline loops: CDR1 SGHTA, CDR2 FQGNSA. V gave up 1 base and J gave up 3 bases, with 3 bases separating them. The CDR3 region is CASSLVYTEAFF. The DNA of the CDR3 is TGTGCCAGCAGCTTAGTATACACTGAAGCTTTCTTT.

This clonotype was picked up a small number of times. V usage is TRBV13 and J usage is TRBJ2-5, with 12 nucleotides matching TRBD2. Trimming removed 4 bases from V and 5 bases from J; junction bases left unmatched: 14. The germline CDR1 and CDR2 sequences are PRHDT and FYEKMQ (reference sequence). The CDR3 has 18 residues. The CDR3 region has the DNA TGTGCCAGCAGCTCCCCCGAGGGATCAGGACTAGCGGGGGAGACCCAGTACTTC. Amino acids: CASSSPEGSGLAGETQYF.

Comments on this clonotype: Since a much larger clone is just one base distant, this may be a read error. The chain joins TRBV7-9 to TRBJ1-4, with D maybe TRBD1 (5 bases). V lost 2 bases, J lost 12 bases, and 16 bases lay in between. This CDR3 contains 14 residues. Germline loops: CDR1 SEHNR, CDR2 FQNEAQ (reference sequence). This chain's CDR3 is CASSLRRAGEELFF. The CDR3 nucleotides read TGTGCCAGCAGCTTAAGGAGGGCGGGGGAAGAACTGTTTTTT.

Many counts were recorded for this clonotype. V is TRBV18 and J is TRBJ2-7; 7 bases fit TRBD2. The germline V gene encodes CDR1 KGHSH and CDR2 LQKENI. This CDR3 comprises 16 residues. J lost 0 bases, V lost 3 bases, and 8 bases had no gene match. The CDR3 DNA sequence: TGTGCCAGCTCACCCCCTCTAGCGGTAACCTCCTACGAGCAGTACTTC. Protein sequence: CASSPPLAVTSYEQYF.

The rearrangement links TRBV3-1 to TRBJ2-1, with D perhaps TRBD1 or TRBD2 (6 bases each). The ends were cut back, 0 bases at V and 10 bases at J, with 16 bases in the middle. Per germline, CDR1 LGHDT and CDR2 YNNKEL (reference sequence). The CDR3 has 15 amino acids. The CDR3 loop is CASSQDWGAAGEQFF. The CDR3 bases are TGTGCCAGCAGCCAAGATTGGGGGGCAGCCGGGGAGCAGTTCTTC.

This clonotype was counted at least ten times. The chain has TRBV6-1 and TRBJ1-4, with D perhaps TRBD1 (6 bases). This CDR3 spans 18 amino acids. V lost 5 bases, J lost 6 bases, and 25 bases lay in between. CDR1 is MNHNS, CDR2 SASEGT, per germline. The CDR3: CASSQRGAAFTPYEKLFF. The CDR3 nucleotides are TGTGCCAGCAGTCAGCGGGGGGCGGCCTTTACCCCATATGAAAAACTGTTTTTT.

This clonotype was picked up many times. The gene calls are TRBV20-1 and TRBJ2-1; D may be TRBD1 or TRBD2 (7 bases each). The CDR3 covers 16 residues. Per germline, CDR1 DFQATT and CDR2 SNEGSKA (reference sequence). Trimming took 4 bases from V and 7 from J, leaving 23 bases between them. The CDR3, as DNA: TGCAGTGCTACGGGGAGGGGACAGTGGGTTGTAAATGAGCAGTTCTTC. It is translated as CSATGRGQWVVNEQFF.

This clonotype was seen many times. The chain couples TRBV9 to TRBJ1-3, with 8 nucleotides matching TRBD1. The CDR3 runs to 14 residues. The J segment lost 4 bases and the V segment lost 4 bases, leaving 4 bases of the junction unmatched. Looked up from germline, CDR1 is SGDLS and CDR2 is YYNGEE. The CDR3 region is CASSLGDRGNTIYF. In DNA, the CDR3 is TGTGCCAGCAGCCTTGGGGACAGGGGAAACACCATATATTTT.

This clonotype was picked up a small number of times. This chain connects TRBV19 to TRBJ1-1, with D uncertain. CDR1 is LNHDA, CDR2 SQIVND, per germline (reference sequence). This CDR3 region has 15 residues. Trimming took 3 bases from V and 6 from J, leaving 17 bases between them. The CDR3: CASSINQPRRAEAFF. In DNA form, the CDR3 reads TGTGCCAGTAGTATTAATCAACCCCGGCGGGCTGAAGCTTTCTTT. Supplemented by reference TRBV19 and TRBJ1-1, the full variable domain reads DGGITQSPKYLFRKEGQNVTLSCEQNLNHDAMYWYRQDPGQGLRLIYYSQIVNDFQKGDIAEGYSVSREKKESFPLTVTSAQKNPTAFYLCASSINQPRRAEAFFGQGTRLTVV.

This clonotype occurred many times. The CDR3 DNA reads TGTGCCAGCACTCACCTGGGGGCCCAGGACCACGAGCAGTACTTC. This gives the protein CASTHLGAQDHEQYF. This sequence joins TRBV6-1 and TRBJ2-7; possible D gene TRBD1, 6 bases. Germline-derived CDR1 and CDR2 are MNHNS and SASEGT. Trimming stripped 7 bases from V and 5 bases from J, with 21 bases between. The CDR3 consists of 15 residues.

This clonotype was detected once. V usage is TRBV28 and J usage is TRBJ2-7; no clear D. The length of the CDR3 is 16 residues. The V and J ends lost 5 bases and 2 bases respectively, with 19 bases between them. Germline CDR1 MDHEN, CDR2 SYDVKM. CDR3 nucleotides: TGTGCCAGCAGTCCCCTCACGTGGCCCAGCACCTACGAGCAGTACTTC. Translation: CASSPLTWPSTYEQYF.

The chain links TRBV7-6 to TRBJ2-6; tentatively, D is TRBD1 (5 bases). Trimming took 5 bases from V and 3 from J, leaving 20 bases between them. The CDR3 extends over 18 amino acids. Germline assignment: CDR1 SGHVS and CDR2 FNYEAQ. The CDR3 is CASSRNQGRLGGANVLTF. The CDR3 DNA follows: TGTGCCAGCAGCCGAAACCAGGGCAGATTGGGTGGGGCCAACGTCCTGACTTTC. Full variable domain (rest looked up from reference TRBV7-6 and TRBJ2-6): GAGVSQSPRYKVTKRGQDVALRCDPISGHVSLYWYRQALGQGPEFLTYFNYEAQQDKSGLPNDRFSAERPEGSISTLTIQRTEQRDSAMYRCASSRNQGRLGGANVLTFGAGSRLTVL.